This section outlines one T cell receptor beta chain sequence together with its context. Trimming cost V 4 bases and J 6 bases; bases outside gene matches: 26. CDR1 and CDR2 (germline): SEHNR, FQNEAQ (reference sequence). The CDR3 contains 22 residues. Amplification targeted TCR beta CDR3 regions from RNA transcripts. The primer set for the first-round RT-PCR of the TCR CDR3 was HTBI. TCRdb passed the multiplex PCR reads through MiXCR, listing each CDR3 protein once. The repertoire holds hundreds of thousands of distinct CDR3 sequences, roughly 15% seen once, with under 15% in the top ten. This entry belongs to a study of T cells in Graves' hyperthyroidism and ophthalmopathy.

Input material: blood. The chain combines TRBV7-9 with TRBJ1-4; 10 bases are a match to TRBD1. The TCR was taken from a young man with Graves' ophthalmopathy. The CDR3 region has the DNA TGTGCCAGCAGCTCTTACAGGGGGCGCGCTACCGGGACAGGGGATAGGGATGAAAAACTGTTTTTT. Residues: CASSSYRGRATGTGDRDEKLFF.